This entry describes one T cell receptor beta chain. This CDR3 is built from 16 residues. V was clipped by 3 bases and J by 3 bases; unmatched bases: 8. These data belong to a study of T-cell memory formation after mild COVID-19. TCRdb passed the 5' RACE reads through MiXCR, listing each CDR3 protein once. The data show fewer than 250,000 distinct CDR3 sequences, with 15% to 20% seen just once and about 2.4% held by the top ten. The chain recombines TRBV12-3 or TRBV12-4 with TRBJ2-3; 8 bases agree with TRBD2. The sequencing sample was made of PBMCs or a T cell subset sorted from them (not recorded which). The TCR comes from an adult woman who had mild COVID-19 (a few samples of this study predate the infection). Cell type and time point are not known. The CDR3 protein is CASSLFGGARTDTQYF. The CDR3 nucleotides read TGTGCCAGCAGTTTGTTCGGGGGGGCCCGTACAGATACGCAGTATTTT.